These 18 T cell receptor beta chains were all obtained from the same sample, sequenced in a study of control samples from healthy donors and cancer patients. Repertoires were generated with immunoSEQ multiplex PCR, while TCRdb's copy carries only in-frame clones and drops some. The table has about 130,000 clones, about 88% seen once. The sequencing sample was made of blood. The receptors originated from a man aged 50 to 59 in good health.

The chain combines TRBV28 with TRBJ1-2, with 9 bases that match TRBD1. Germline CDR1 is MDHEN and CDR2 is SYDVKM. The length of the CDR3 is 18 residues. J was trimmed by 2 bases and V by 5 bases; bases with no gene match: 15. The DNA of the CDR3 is TGTGCCAGCAGTCCCCCCGGGACAGGGAACGGGGGCAACTATGGCTACACCTTC. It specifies CASSPPGTGNGGNYGYTF.

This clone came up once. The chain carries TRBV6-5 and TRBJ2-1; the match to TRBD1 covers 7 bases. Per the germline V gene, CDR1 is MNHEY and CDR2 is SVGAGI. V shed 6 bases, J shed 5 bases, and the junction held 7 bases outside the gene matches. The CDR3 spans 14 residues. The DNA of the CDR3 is TGTGCCAGCAGAATCGGACAGGTTGACAATGAGCAGTTCTTC. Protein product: CASRIGQVDNEQFF.

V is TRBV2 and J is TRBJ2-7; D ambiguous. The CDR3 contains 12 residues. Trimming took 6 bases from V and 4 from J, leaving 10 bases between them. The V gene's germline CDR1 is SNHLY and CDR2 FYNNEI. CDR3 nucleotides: TGTGCCAGCAGCGCCCAGTCATACGAGCAGTACTTC. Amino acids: CASSAQSYEQYF.

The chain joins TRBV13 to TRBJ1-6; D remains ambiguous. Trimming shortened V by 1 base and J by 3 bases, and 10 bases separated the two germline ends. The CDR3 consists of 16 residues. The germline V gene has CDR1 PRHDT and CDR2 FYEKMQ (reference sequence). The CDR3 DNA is TGTGCCAGCAGCTTAGCCGCGACGGGCTATAATTCACCCCTCCACTTT. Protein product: CASSLAATGYNSPLHF.

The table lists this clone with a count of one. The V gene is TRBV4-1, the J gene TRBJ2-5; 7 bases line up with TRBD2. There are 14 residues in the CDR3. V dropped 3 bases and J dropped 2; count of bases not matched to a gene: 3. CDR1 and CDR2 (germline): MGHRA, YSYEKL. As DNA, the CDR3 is TGCGCCAGCAGCCACGGGGGGATACAAGAGACCCAGTACTTC. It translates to CASSHGGIQETQYF.

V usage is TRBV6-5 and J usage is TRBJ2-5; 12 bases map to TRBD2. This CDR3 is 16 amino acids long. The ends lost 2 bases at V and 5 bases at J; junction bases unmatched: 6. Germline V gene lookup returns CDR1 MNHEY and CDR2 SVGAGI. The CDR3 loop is CASSYASGGAGETQYF. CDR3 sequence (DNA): TGTGCCAGCAGTTACGCTAGCGGGGGGGCCGGGGAGACCCAGTACTTC.

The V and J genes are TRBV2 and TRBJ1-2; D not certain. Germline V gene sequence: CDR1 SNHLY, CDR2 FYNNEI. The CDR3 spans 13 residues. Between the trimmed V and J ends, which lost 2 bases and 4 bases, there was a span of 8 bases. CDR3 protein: CASSESGGYGYTF. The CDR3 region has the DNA TGTGCCAGCAGTGAATCGGGCGGCTATGGCTACACCTTC.

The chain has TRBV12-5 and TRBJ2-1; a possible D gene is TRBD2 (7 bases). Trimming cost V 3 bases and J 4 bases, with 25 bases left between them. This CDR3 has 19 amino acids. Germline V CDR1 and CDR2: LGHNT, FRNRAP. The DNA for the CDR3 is TGTGCTAGTGGTTTCTCATACGGCGGCGGGGGCTTAGGATACAATGAGCAGTTCTTC. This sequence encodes CASGFSYGGGGLGYNEQFF.

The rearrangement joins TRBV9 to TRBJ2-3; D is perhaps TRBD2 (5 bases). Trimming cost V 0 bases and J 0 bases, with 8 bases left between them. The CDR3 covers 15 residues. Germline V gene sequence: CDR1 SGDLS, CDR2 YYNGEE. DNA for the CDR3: TGTGCCAGCAGCGTAGGGACTTTAAGCACAGATACGCAGTATTTT. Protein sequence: CASSVGTLSTDTQYF.

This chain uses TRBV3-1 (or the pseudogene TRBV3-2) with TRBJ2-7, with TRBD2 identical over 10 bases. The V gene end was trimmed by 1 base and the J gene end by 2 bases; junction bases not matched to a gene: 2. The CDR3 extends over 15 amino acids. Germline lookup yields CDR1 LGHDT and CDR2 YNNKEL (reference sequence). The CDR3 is CASSQGAGGPYEQYF. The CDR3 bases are TGTGCCAGCAGCCAAGGAGCGGGGGGGCCCTACGAGCAGTACTTC.

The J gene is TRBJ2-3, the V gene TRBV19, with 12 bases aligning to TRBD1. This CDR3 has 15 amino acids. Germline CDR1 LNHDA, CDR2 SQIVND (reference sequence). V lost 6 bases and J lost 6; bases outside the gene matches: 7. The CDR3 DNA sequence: TGTGCCAGTAGCGGGACAGGGGGCGCGTGGGATACGCAGTATTTT. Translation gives CASSGTGGAWDTQYF.

In DNA, the CDR3 is TGTGCCAGCAGTGGCAGGACAGGGGCCTCCTTCGGAGCCCCCTACGAGCAGTACTTC. Encoded protein: CASSGRTGASFGAPYEQYF. The V call is TRBV28, the J call TRBJ2-7; 9 nucleotides match TRBD1. The germline V gene has CDR1 MDHEN and CDR2 SYDVKM. The V and J ends lost 5 bases and 2 bases, in that order; junction bases with no gene match: 19. This CDR3 has 19 amino acids.

The CDR3 DNA is TGCGCCAGCAGCTTGAACTTAGGGGCTGGCGAGCAGTACTTC. This gives the protein CASSLNLGAGEQYF. The chain joins TRBV5-1 to TRBJ2-7; a possible D gene is TRBD1 (5 bases). V lost 1 base and J 6 bases, leaving 14 bases between the germline ends. The CDR3 totals 14 residues. The germline V gene encodes CDR1 SGHRS and CDR2 YFSETQ.

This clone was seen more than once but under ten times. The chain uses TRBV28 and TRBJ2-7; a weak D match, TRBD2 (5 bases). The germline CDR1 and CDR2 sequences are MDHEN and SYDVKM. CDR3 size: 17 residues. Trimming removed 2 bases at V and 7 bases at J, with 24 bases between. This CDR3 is CASSLPHSRGIWREQYF. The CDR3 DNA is TGTGCCAGCAGTTTACCTCATTCTCGAGGAATATGGAGGGAGCAGTACTTC.

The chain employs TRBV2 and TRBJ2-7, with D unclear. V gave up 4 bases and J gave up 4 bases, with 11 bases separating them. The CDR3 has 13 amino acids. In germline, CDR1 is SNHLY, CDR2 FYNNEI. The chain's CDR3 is CASSVIVGYEQYF. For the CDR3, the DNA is TGTGCCAGCAGTGTGATTGTGGGATACGAGCAGTACTTC.

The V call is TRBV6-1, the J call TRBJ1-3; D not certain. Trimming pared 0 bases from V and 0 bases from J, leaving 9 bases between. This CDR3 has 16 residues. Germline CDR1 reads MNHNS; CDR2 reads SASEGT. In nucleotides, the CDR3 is TGTGCCAGCAGTGAAGCGGCTCAGAACTCTGGAAACACCATATATTTT. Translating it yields CASSEAAQNSGNTIYF.

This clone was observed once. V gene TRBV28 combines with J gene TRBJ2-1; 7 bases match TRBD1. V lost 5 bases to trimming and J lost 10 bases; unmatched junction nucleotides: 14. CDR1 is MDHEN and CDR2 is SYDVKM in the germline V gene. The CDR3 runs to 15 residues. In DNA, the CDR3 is TGTGCCAGCAGTGGTATGGTTGAGGGGGCCAGGGAGCAGTTCTTC. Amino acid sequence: CASSGMVEGAREQFF.

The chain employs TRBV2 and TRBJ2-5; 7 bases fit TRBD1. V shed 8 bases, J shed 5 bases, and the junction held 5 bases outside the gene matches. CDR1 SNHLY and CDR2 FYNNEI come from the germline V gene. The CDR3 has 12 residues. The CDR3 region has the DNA TGTGCCAGCGACAGGGTCGGCGAGACCCAGTACTTC. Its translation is CASDRVGETQYF.